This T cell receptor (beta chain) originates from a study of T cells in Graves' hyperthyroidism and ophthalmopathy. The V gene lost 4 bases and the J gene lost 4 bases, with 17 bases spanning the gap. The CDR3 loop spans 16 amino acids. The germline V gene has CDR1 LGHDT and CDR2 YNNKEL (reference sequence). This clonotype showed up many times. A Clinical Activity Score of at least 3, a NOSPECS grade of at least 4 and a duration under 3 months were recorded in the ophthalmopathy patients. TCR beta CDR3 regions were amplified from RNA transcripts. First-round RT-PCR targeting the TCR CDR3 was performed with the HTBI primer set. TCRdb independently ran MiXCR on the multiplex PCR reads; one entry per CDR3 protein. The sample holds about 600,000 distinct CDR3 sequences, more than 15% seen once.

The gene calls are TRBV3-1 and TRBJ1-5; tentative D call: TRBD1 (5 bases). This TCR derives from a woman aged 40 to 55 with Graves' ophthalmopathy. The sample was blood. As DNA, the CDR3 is TGTGCCAGCAGCCCAAGTGGGGCAGGTCCTAATCAGCCCCAGCATTTT. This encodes CASSPSGAGPNQPQHF.